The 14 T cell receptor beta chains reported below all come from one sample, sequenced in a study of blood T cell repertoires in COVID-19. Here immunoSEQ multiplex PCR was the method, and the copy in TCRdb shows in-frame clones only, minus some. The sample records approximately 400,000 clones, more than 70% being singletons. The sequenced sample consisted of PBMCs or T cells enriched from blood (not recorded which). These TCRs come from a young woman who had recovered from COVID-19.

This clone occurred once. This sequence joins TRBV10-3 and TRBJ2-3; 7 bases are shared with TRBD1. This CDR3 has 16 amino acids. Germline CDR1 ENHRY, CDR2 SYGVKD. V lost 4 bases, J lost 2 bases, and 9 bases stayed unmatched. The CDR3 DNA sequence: TGTGCCATCAGTGGTACCGGGACAGTCCCCACAGATACGCAGTATTTT. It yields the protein CAISGTGTVPTDTQYF.

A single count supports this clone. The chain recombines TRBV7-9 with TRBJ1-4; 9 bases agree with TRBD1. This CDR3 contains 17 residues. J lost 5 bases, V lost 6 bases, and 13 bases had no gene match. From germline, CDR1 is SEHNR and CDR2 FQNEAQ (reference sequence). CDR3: CASRSIKGQGLNEKLFF. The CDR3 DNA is TGTGCCAGCAGGTCGATTAAGGGACAGGGATTAAATGAAAAACTGTTTTTT.

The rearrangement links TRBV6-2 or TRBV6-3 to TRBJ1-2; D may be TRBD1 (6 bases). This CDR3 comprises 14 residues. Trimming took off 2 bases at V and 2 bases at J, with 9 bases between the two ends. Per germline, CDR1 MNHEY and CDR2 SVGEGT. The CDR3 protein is CASSYEGTNYGYTF. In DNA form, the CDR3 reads TGTGCCAGCAGTTACGAAGGGACAAACTATGGCTACACCTTC.

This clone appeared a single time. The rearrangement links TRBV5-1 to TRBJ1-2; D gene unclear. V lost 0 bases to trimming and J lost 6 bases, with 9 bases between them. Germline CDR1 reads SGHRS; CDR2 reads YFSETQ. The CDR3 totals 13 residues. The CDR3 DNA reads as TGCGCCAGCAGCTTGGTAGAGTTCCATGGCTACACCTTC. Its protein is CASSLVEFHGYTF.

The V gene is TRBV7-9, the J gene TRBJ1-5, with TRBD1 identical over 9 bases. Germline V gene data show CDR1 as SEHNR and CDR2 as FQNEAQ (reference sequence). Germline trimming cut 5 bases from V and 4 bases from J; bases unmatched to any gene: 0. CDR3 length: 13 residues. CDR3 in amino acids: CASSGTGNQPQHF. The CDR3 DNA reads TGTGCCAGCAGCGGGACAGGGAATCAGCCCCAGCATTTT.

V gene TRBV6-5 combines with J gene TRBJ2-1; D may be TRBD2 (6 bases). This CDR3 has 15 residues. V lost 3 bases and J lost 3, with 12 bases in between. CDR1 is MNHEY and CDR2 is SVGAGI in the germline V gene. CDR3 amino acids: CASSYGQGLYNEQFF. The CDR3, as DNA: TGTGCCAGCAGTTATGGGCAGGGACTCTACAATGAGCAGTTCTTC.

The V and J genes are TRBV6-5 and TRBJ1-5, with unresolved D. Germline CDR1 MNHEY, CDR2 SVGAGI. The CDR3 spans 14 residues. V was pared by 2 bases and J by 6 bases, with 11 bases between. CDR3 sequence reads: CASSYAGGSQPQHF. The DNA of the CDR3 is TGTGCCAGCAGTTACGCGGGCGGGTCTCAGCCCCAGCATTTT.

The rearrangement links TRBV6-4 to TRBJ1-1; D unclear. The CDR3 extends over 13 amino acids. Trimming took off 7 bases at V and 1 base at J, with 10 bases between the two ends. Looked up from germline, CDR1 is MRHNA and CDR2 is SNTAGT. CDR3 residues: CASKREENTEAFF. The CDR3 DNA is TGTGCCAGCAAAAGGGAGGAGAACACTGAAGCTTTCTTT.

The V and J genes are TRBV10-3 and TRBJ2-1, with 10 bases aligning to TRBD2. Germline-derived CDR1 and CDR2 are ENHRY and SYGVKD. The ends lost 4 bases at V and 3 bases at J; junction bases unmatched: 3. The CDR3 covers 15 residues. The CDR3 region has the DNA TGTGCCATCAGTGCCAGCGGGGGGGTCTACAATGAGCAGTTCTTC. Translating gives CAISASGGVYNEQFF.

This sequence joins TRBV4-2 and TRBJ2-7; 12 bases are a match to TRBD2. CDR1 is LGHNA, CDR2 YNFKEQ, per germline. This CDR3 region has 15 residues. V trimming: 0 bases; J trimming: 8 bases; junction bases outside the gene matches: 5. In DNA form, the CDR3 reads TGTGCCAGCAGCCAAGACCTAGCGGGGGGGGTGAAGCAGTACTTC. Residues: CASSQDLAGGVKQYF.

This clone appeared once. The CDR3 here is CASSQGLQEKLFF. The CDR3 DNA follows: TGCGCCAGCAGCCAAGGGCTTCAGGAAAAACTGTTTTTT. This chain uses TRBV4-1 with TRBJ1-4; the D is unclear. Germline CDR1 reads MGHRA; CDR2 reads YSYEKL. The CDR3 is made up of 13 amino acids. Trimming cost V 1 base and J 8 bases, with 8 bases left between them.

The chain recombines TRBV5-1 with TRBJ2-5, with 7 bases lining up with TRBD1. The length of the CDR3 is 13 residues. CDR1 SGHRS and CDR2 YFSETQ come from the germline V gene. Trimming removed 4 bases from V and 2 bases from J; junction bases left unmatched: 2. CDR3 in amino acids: CASSVGQQETQYF. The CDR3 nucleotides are TGCGCCAGCAGCGTGGGACAGCAAGAGACCCAGTACTTC. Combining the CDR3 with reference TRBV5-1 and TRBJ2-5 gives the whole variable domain KAGVTQTPRYLIKTRGQQVTLSCSPISGHRSVSWYQQTPGQGLQFLFEYFSETQRNKGNFPGRFSGRQFSNSRSEMNVSTLELGDSALYLCASSVGQQETQYFGPGTRLLVL.

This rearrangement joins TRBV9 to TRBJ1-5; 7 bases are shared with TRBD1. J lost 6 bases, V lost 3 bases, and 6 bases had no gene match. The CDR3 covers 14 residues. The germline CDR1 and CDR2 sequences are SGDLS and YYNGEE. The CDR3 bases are TGTGCCAGCAGCGAGACGACAGGGAGTCAGCCCCAGCATTTT. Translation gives CASSETTGSQPQHF.

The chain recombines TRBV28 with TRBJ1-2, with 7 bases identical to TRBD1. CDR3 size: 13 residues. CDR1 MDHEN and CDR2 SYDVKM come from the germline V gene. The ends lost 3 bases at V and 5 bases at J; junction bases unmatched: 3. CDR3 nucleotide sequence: TGTGCCAGCAGTTTCCAGGGGGTTTATGGCTACACCTTC. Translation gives CASSFQGVYGYTF.